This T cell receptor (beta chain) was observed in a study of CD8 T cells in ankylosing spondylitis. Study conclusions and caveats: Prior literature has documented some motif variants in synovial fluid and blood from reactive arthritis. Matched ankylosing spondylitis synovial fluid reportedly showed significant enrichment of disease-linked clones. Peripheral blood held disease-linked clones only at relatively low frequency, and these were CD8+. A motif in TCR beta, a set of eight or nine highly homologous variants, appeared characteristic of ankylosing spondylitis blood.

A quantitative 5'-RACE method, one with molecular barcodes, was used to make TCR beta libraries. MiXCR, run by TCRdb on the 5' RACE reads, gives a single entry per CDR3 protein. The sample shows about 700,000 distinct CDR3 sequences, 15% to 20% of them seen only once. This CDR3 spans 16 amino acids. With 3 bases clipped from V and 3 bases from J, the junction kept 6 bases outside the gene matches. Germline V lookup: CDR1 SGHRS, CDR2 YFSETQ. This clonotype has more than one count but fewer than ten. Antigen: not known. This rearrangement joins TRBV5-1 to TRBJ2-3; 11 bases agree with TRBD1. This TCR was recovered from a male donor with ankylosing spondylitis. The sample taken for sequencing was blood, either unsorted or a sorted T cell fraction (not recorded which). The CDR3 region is CASSWTGGASTDTQYF. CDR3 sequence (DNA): TGCGCCAGCAGCTGGACAGGGGGCGCCTCGACAGATACGCAGTATTTT.